This T cell receptor (beta chain) was observed in a study of T cells in Graves' hyperthyroidism and ophthalmopathy (dated by TCRdb to about 2019). For the study in its entirety: Peripheral blood was sampled at the time of initial diagnosis, prior to any treatment. The paper describes TCR Vbeta CDR3 sequencing of about 140 peripheral blood samples, made up of 43 ophthalmopathy patients, 70 to 75 hyperthyroidism patients and 17 progressor patients. The roughly 90 discovery patients were divided at random into training and test sets in a 7:3 ratio. To identify distinguishing TCR V-J signatures, a discovery cohort of 95 to 100 patients was used, comprising some 45 with Graves' ophthalmopathy and some 60 with stable Graves' hyperthyroidism. In addition, the study compared T-cell repertoires in thyroid tissue and in blood from five or six Graves' hyperthyroidism patients. An independent validation cohort of around 20 hyperthyroidism patients and approximately 17 patients who later progressed to ophthalmopathy tested prospective prediction of ophthalmopathy. After blood sampling, hyperthyroidism patients were treated with methimazole at a starting dose of 30 mg daily, and ophthalmopathy patients were treated with high-dose intravenous methylprednisolone. What the research found in general, with its limitations: A model built on a 13 V-J signature distinguished ophthalmopathy from stable hyperthyroidism, reaching over 85% sensitivity and about 81% specificity in cross-validation and 80%/75% in testing. In validation, the model predicted progression to ophthalmopathy a median of about 5.9 months before onset, with roughly 68% sensitivity and about 75% specificity. Most expanded thyroid clonotypes (frequency above 0.001) were also found in blood, which suggests that blood repertoires may mirror thyroid immune responses. No statistical method was used to fix the sample size in advance, and group allocation was not hidden from the investigators.

The germline ends are 18 bases apart after V is trimmed by 0 bases and J by 0 bases. CDR1 and CDR2, looked up from the germline V gene, are LGHNA and YNFKEQ. The CDR3 runs 18 amino acids, cysteine and phenylalanine included. The CDR3 DNA has 54 bases and is translated from base 1. The TCR beta CDR3 regions were amplified from RNA transcripts. The TCR CDR3 was subjected to a first round of RT-PCR using the HTBI primer set and the Qiagen OneStep RT-PCR kit. The libraries were constructed in a second round of multiplex PCR and then size-selected and purified. The libraries were sequenced on an Illumina HiSeq2000 using paired-end 100 bp reads. Concerning the study's data processing: SOAPnuke was used to process the raw data, removing reads that contained adapters or uncalled bases, had a mean Phred below 15, or lacked an exact match to the constant primer or identifier. COPE v1.2.5 was used to merge high-quality paired reads, and clonotypes were defined as unique nucleotide sequences. MiTCR v1.1 was used to align clonotypes to the IMGT TRBV, TRBD and TRBJ reference segments. Analysis was restricted to V-J combinations with a frequency above 0.0001, which covered 99% to 99.2% of repertoires. A TCS score was defined as the ratio of F50 (clonal expansion) to E x V (chaos), with BLOSUM62-based TCRdist applied between CDR3 peptides within each V-J. Welch's t-statistics and random forest reduced around 550 V-J features to about 13, which were used in a naive Bayes classifier (R e1071). Using fastp at Q25 and MiXCR, TCRdb reprocessed the public reads and kept productive beta chains. Each CDR3 protein appears once, grouped with its most common genes and DNA. TCRdb assigned the V and J calls; the authors' analysis was not used. A total of 500,000 to 550,000 distinct CDR3 sequences appear in this sample, 15% to 20% of them only once. The ten most abundant clones make up approximately 48% of the sample.

In the ophthalmopathy patients, disease was moderately to severely active, with a Clinical Activity Score of 3 or more, a NOSPECS grade of 4 or more, and a duration of less than 3 months. The study excluded patients with uncontrolled infections, other autoimmune diseases, pregnancy or lactation. Diagnoses relied on clinical symptoms, serum thyroxine and TRAb, thyroid ultrasound and orbital computed tomography. PBMCs were isolated from 10 ml of fresh peripheral blood by Ficoll-Paque density gradient centrifugation. Total RNA was extracted with Trizol reagent, and quality was checked on an Agilent 2100 Bioanalyzer. This clonotype was observed a few times. Its antigen is not yet known. Base qualities are not recorded, but no much larger clone differs from it by a single base.

The receptor chain draws on TRBV4-2 and TRBJ2-7; too little of a D gene remains to name it. Sequenced: blood. This receptor was obtained from a man aged 40-50 years with Graves' ophthalmopathy. The DNA reads as follows: TGTGCCAGCAGCCAAGAATGGGCGTGGCAGGTGAGCTCCTACGAGCAGTACTTC. Protein translation: CASSQEWAWQVSSYEQYF.